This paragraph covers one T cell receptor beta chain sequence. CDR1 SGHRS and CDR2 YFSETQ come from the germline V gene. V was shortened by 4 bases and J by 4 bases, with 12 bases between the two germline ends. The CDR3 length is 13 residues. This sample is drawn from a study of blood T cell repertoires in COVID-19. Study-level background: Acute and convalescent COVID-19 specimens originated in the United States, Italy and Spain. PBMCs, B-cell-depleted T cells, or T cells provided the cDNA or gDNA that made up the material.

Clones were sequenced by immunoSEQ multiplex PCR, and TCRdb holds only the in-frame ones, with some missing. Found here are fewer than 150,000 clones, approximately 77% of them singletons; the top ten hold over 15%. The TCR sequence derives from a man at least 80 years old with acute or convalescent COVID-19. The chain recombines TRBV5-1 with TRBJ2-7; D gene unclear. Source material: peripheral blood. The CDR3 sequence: CASSLMSRYEQYF. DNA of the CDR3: TGCGCCAGCAGCCTCATGAGCCGATACGAGCAGTACTTC.